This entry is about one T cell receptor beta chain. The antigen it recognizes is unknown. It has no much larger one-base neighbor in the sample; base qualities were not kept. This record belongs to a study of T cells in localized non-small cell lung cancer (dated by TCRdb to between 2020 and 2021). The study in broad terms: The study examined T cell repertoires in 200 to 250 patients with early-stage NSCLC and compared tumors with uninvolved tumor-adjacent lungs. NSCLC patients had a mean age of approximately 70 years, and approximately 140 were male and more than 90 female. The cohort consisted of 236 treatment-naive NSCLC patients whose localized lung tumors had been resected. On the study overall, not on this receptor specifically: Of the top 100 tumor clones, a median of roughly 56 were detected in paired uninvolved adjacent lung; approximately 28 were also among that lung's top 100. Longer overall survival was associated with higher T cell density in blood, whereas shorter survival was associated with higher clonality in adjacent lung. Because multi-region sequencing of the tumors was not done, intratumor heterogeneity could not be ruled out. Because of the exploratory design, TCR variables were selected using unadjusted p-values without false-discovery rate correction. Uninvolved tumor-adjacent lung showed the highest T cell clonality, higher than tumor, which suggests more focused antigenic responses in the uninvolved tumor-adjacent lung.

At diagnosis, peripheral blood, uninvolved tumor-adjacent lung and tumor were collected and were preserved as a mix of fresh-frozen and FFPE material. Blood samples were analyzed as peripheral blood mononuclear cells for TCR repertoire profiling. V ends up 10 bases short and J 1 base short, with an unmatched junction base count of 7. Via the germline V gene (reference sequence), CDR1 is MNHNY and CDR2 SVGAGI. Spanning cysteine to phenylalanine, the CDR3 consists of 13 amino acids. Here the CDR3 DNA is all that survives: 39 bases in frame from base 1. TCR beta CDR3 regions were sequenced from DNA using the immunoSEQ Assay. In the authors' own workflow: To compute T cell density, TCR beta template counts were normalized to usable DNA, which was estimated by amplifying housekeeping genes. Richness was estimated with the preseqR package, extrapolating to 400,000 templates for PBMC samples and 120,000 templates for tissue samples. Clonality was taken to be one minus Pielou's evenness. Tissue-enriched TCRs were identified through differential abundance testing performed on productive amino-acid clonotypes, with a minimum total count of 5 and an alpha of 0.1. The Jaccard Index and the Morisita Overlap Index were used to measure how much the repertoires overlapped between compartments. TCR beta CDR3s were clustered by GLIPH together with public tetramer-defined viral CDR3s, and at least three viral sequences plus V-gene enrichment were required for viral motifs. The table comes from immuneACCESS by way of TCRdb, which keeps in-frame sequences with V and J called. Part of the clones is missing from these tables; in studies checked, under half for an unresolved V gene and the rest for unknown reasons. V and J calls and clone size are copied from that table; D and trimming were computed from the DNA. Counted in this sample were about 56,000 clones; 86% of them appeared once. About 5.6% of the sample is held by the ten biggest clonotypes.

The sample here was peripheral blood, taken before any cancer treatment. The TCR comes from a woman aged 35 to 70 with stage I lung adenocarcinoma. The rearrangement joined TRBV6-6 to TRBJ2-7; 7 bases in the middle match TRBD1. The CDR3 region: CAIRDSFSYEQYF. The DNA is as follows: TGTGCCATTCGGGACAGTTTTTCCTACGAGCAGTACTTC.